This TCR beta chain originates from a study of T-cell memory formation after mild COVID-19. The CDR3 consists of 15 residues. V lost 2 bases, J lost 1 base, and 12 bases lay in between. Germline loops: CDR1 SGHVS, CDR2 FNYEAQ. Comments on this clonotype: Its antigen is unidentified.

Each CDR3 protein is one row after TCRdb ran MiXCR on the 5' RACE reads. The sample includes hundreds of thousands of distinct CDR3 sequences, about a sixth of them seen just once. Study observations and caveats: Several responding clones turned up in pre-infection memory, indicating that cross-reactive memory may have taken part.

This receptor was obtained from an adult woman who had mild COVID-19 (a few samples of this study predate the infection). Cell type and time point are not known. The sequenced material came from PBMCs or a T cell subset sorted from them (not recorded which). J is TRBJ2-7 and V is TRBV7-6; D tentatively reads TRBD1 or TRBD2 (6 bases each). Here the CDR3 reads CASSLKTGLSYEQYF. The CDR3 nucleotides are TGTGCCAGCAGCTTAAAGACAGGACTATCCTACGAGCAGTACTTC.